The clone carrying this T cell receptor beta chain has only a few counts. Its specificity is not known. This specimen belongs to a study of cytomegalovirus exposure and HLA in healthy donors. Overall study results and limits: Later analysis revealed greater clonal expansion in HLA-associated TCR beta chains than in equally common others. The authors considered a cluster of highly shared sequence variants likely to be a sequencing artifact. An assumption of roughly uniform sequencing depth across donors underlay the presence/absence analyses.

CDR3 length: 16 amino acids. CDR1 and CDR2 from the germline V gene are WSHSY and SAAADI. V dropped 6 bases and J dropped 3; count of bases not matched to a gene: 7. Primers for the PCR totalled 60 Vbeta and 13 Jbeta. Repertoires were generated with immunoSEQ multiplex PCR, while TCRdb's copy carries only in-frame clones and drops some. The sample lists around 150,000 clones, 80% occurring once. The sample comprised PBMCs. This chain joins TRBV10-2 and TRBJ2-5, with 13 nucleotides matching TRBD2. The sequence derives from a man aged 18 to 30 in good health and CMV-seropositive. CDR3 sequence: CASSRLAGGGEETQYF. DNA for the CDR3: TGCGCCAGCAGCCGACTAGCGGGAGGCGGGGAAGAGACCCAGTACTTC.